This entry lists 30 T cell receptor beta chains sequenced from one sample in a study of vaccination and CD4 T cells after COVID-19. Sequencing of cultured CD4+ T cell DNA used the Oncomine TCR Beta short-read assay. TCRdb independently ran MiXCR on the PCR reads; one entry per CDR3 protein. The repertoire holds fewer than 4,500 distinct CDR3 sequences, with 30% to 45% as singletons. Stated treatment: roughly ten-day PBMC culture with coronavirus spike peptide pools or control peptides (ViraFEST assay). These TCRs are of unknown antigen specificity. What was sequenced was CD4+ T cells from blood, cultured in vitro. The receptors come from a human donor who had recovered from COVID-19.

The chain couples TRBV6-5 to TRBJ1-2, with D possibly being TRBD1 (5 bases). V lost 0 bases to trimming and J lost 2 bases, with 16 bases between them. The CDR3 covers 17 residues. Germline assignment: CDR1 MNHEY and CDR2 SVGAGI. The CDR3, as DNA: TGTGCCAGCAGTTACTCCGGGACCAACCAAGGAAACTATGGCTACACCTTC. Amino acids: CASSYSGTNQGNYGYTF.

The chain couples TRBV11-3 to TRBJ2-7; D remains ambiguous. V shed 8 bases and J shed 5 bases, with 13 bases lying between them. Germline CDR1 and CDR2: SGHNT and YENEEA. There are 12 residues in the CDR3. In nucleotides, the CDR3 is TGTGCCAGCGGGGTAGCCAAGGACGAGCAGTACTTC. Encoded protein: CASGVAKDEQYF.

The rearrangement joins TRBV6-1 to TRBJ2-5; D might be TRBD1 or TRBD2, each matching 5 bases. V gave up 0 bases and J gave up 5 bases, with 13 bases separating them. This CDR3 comprises 15 residues. Per germline, CDR1 MNHNS and CDR2 SASEGT. The DNA of the CDR3 is TGTGCCAGCAGTGAAGCGCCAGGGAGTCGGGAGACCCAGTACTTC. It codes for CASSEAPGSRETQYF.

This clonotype is termed medium-sized. The rearrangement joins TRBV15 to TRBJ2-3; unclear D gene. Trimming removed 4 bases at V and 4 bases at J, with 9 bases between. Germline lookup yields CDR1 LNHNV and CDR2 YYDKDF (reference sequence). The CDR3 totals 13 residues. The CDR3: CATSNKAPDTQYF. CDR3 coding DNA: TGTGCCACCAGCAACAAAGCGCCAGATACGCAGTATTTT.

V usage is TRBV30 and J usage is TRBJ1-3; tentative D call: TRBD1 (6 bases). Between the trimmed V and J ends, which lost 5 bases and 4 bases, there was a span of 21 bases. Germline V gene lookup returns CDR1 GTSNPN and CDR2 SVGIG (reference sequence). This CDR3 has 16 amino acids. The CDR3 DNA sequence: TGTGCCTGGGGGCCCGGGACGGGGGGCTCCGGAAACACCATATATTTT. This sequence encodes CAWGPGTGGSGNTIYF.

This clonotype is hyperexpanded by share. This sequence joins TRBV15 and TRBJ1-3; the match to TRBD1 covers 10 bases. With V trimmed by 3 bases and J by 3 bases, 2 bases remained unmatched. Germline CDR1 LNHNV, CDR2 YYDKDF (reference sequence). This CDR3 comprises 15 residues. DNA of the CDR3: TGTGCCACCAGCAGCCGGACAGGGGGTGGAAACACCATATATTTT. Translation: CATSSRTGGGNTIYF. The full variable domain, completed using reference TRBV15 and TRBJ1-3, is DAMVIQNPRYQVTQFGKPVTLSCSQTLNHNVMYWYQQKSSQAPKLLFHYYDKDFNNEADTPDNFQSRRPNTSFCFLDIRSPGLGDTAMYLCATSSRTGGGNTIYFGEGSWLTVV.

V is TRBV12-3 or TRBV12-4 and J is TRBJ1-1, with unresolved D. Trimming left V 2 bases short and J 0 bases short, with 4 bases between. The CDR3 spans 13 residues. The chain's CDR3 is CASSLILNTEAFF. As DNA, the CDR3 is TGTGCCAGCAGTTTAATTCTGAACACTGAAGCTTTCTTT.

J is TRBJ1-2 and V is TRBV12-3 or TRBV12-4; D might be TRBD1 (6 bases). The CDR3 has 14 residues. Trimming took 7 bases from V and 5 from J, leaving 17 bases between them. CDR3 loop: CASTVLGGRYGYTF. In nucleotides, the CDR3 is TGTGCCAGCACCGTGCTAGGGGGTCGGTATGGCTACACCTTC.

V is TRBV5-1 and J is TRBJ2-3; D tentatively reads TRBD1 or TRBD2 (6 bases each). In germline, CDR1 is SGHRS, CDR2 YFSETQ. V was trimmed by 3 bases and J by 4 bases, leaving 12 bases between them. The CDR3 loop spans 14 amino acids. The CDR3 sequence: CASSSTGAADTQYF. The CDR3 DNA reads TGCGCCAGCAGCTCTACGGGGGCGGCAGATACGCAGTATTTT.

The chain has TRBV20-1 and TRBJ1-1; 12 nucleotides line up with TRBD1. The CDR3 is 15 amino acids. From germline, CDR1 is DFQATT and CDR2 SNEGSKA (reference sequence). V trimming: 5 bases; J trimming: 4 bases; junction bases outside the gene matches: 8. CDR3: CSASGTGGAGTEAFF. In DNA form, the CDR3 reads TGCAGTGCTTCCGGGACAGGGGGCGCAGGCACTGAAGCTTTCTTT.

Judged by abundance, this clonotype is medium-sized (0.01 to 0.1%). The rearrangement joins TRBV20-1 to TRBJ2-3, with TRBD1 matching 9 bases. CDR3 size: 15 residues. Germline V gene sequence: CDR1 DFQATT, CDR2 SNEGSKA (reference sequence). The trim removed 5 bases at V and 3 bases at J, leaving 9 bases unmatched. The CDR3 spells CSAFTGGGVTDTQYF. CDR3 nucleotides: TGCAGTGCTTTTACAGGGGGCGGTGTTACAGATACGCAGTATTTT.

Only a few counts were recorded for this clonotype. The chain employs TRBV5-1 and TRBJ2-5; the D is unclear. V lost 4 bases and J 2 bases, leaving 18 bases between the germline ends. Per the germline V gene, CDR1 is SGHRS and CDR2 is YFSETQ. The CDR3 consists of 16 residues. The CDR3 DNA follows: TGCGCCAGCAGCCCTCTTGGTGGTCCCCAGCAAGAGACCCAGTACTTC. It encodes CASSPLGGPQQETQYF.

This clonotype has more than one count but fewer than ten. The chain couples TRBV7-8 to TRBJ1-2; D call uncertain. Trimming left V 4 bases short and J 10 bases short, with 10 bases between. CDR3 length: 11 residues. Germline V lookup: CDR1 SGHVS, CDR2 FQNEAQ. CDR3 region: CASSSTSVYTF. In DNA form, the CDR3 reads TGTGCCAGCAGCTCGACATCTGTCTACACCTTC.

This clonotype is medium-sized within its sample. The V and J genes are TRBV27 and TRBJ1-2; D ambiguous. The CDR3 is 16 residues long. Germline V lookup: CDR1 MNHEY, CDR2 SMNVEV (reference sequence). V lost 2 bases to trimming and J lost 6 bases, with 19 bases between them. The DNA of the CDR3 is TGTGCCAGCAGTTTACGAACCCCGACCGGGAGTCATGGCTACACCTTC. Protein sequence: CASSLRTPTGSHGYTF.

This clonotype has just a few counts. V and J are TRBV30 and TRBJ1-2, with D perhaps TRBD1 (6 bases). Germline V gene sequence: CDR1 GTSNPN, CDR2 SVGIG (reference sequence). The CDR3 length is 14 residues. V was shortened by 1 base and J by 4 bases, with 13 bases between the two germline ends. The CDR3 DNA reads as TGTGCCTGGAGTGAGAGGGACAAGATCTATGGCTACACCTTC. The encoded protein is CAWSERDKIYGYTF. The whole variable domain, remainder taken from reference TRBV30 and TRBJ1-2, is SQTIHQWPATLVQPVGSPLSLECTVEGTSNPNLYWYRQAAGRGLQLLFYSVGIGQISSEVPQNLSASRPQDRQFILSSKKLLLSDSGFYLCAWSERDKIYGYTFGSGTRLTVV.

Details on this clonotype: The germline gene is not matched at one end of the junction; a read error may be the cause. The genes are TRBV11-3 and TRBJ2-3, with TRBD2 identical over 9 bases. This CDR3 comprises 15 residues. Germline CDR1 is SGHNT and CDR2 is YENEEA. CDR3 sequence (DNA): TGTGCCAGCAGCTTCAGCGGGGGGAACACAAATACGCAGTATTTT. This translates into CASSFSGGNTNTQYF.

This clonotype has more than one count but fewer than ten. The chain is built from TRBV7-9 and TRBJ2-5, with D tentatively TRBD1 (5 bases). Germline V lookup: CDR1 SEHNR, CDR2 FQNEAQ (reference sequence). This CDR3 is built from 14 residues. V lost 2 bases and J 2 bases, leaving 9 bases between the germline ends. The CDR3 DNA is TGTGCCAGCAGCTTATTGGCAGGGCAAGAGACCCAGTACTTC. Its translation: CASSLLAGQETQYF.

The rearrangement joins TRBV2 to TRBJ2-1; D perhaps matches TRBD2 (5 bases). The CDR3 length is 13 residues. Germline V gives CDR1 SNHLY, CDR2 FYNNEI. V shed 7 bases and J shed 4 bases, with 11 bases lying between them. The CDR3 sequence: CASKGRTYNEQFF. CDR3 nucleotides: TGTGCCAGCAAGGGCAGGACTTACAATGAGCAGTTCTTC. Variable domain in full (rest from reference TRBV2 and TRBJ2-1): EPEVTQTPSHQVTQMGQEVILRCVPISNHLYFYWYRQILGQKVEFLVSFYNNEISEKSEIFDDQFSVERPDGSNFTLKIRSTKLEDSAMYFCASKGRTYNEQFFGPGTRLTVL.

The genes are TRBV14 and TRBJ2-3; 11 nucleotides match TRBD2. V dropped 4 bases and J dropped 5; count of bases not matched to a gene: 11. Germline CDR1 reads SGHDN; CDR2 reads FVKESK. The CDR3 spans 17 residues. The CDR3 DNA is TGTGCCAGCAGCCCCGGTCGACTAGCGGGGCCGGGAGATACGCAGTATTTT. This translates into CASSPGRLAGPGDTQYF.

This rearrangement joins TRBV20-1 to TRBJ1-1; TRBD1 is a possible D gene (5 bases). CDR3 length: 13 amino acids. The V end lost 6 bases, the J end lost 1 base, and 12 bases lay between the germline ends. In germline, CDR1 is DFQATT, CDR2 SNEGSKA (reference sequence). The CDR3: CSAFRVQNTEAFF. CDR3 sequence (DNA): TGCAGTGCCTTCAGGGTACAGAACACTGAAGCTTTCTTT.

This clonotype was seen more than once but under ten times. The CDR3 here is CATSTTGSGANVLTF. CDR3 nucleotide sequence: TGTGCCACCAGCACTACAGGGTCTGGGGCCAACGTCCTGACTTTC. The J gene is TRBJ2-6, the V gene TRBV15, with a possible D match to TRBD1 (6 bases). The CDR3 loop spans 15 amino acids. Per the germline V gene, CDR1 is LNHNV and CDR2 is YYDKDF (reference sequence). Trimming removed 4 bases at V and 1 base at J, with 8 bases between.

CDR3 nucleotide sequence: TGTGCCATCAGTCCAGCTAACTATGGCTACACCTTC. Translating gives CAISPANYGYTF. This chain uses TRBV10-3 with TRBJ1-2; D ambiguous. Deletions cut 5 bases from V and 0 bases from J, with 4 bases between. Germline CDR1 is ENHRY and CDR2 is SYGVKD. The length of the CDR3 is 12 residues.

Comments on this clonotype: At one boundary the junction diverges from the germline segment, which might be a read error. The genes are TRBV5-1 and TRBJ2-7; 13 nucleotides match TRBD2. The CDR3 is 12 residues long. Germline V lookup: CDR1 SGHRS, CDR2 YFSETQ. For the CDR3, the DNA is TGCGCCAGCAGCTTCGAGGGACTAGCGGGGACTTTC. Its translation: CASSFEGLAGTF.

This clonotype is categorized as large (0.1 to 1%). The chain joins TRBV5-1 to TRBJ2-5, with 10 bases fitting TRBD1. The CDR3 is made up of 15 amino acids. CDR1 is SGHRS, CDR2 YFSETQ, per germline. Germline trimming cut 4 bases from V and 3 bases from J; bases unmatched to any gene: 6. Written as DNA, the CDR3 is TGCGCCAGCAGCCCATCAGGACAGGGGGAAGAGACCCAGTACTTC. Its protein product is CASSPSGQGEETQYF.

This clonotype was detected a few times. V usage is TRBV12-3 or TRBV12-4 and J usage is TRBJ2-5; D remains ambiguous. Trimming took 6 bases from V and 8 from J, leaving 4 bases between them. This CDR3 has 9 residues. The CDR3 sequence: CASRNTQYF. The CDR3 coding sequence is TGTGCCAGCAGGAACACCCAGTACTTC.

A word on this clonotype: One end of the junction does not line up with germline, which may come from a read error. The chain employs TRBV6-4 and TRBJ1-1; D unresolved. The CDR3 has 15 amino acids. CDR1 is MRHNA and CDR2 is SNTAGT in the germline V gene. The CDR3 bases are TGTGCCATCAGTGGGCTCCTTCGAGGGCACACTGAAGCTTTCTTT. Its protein product is CAISGLLRGHTEAFF.

The CDR3 loop is CASRFPNSPLHF. CDR3 in DNA: TGTGCCAGCAGGTTTCCAAATTCACCCCTCCACTTT. The rearrangement uses TRBV27 and TRBJ1-6; D is unresolved. This CDR3 is built from 12 residues. The V end was cut by 6 bases, the J end by 7 bases, with 7 bases between. Germline CDR1 and CDR2: MNHEY and SMNVEV (reference sequence).

V gene TRBV19 combines with J gene TRBJ1-2, with TRBD1 matching 10 bases. This CDR3 has 17 amino acids. V was pared by 5 bases and J by 1 base, with 10 bases of the junction left unmatched. The germline V gene has CDR1 LNHDA and CDR2 SQIVND (reference sequence). The CDR3 DNA reads as TGTGCCAGTAGTCCCAAGGGGACAGGGGCCCTTAACTATGGCTACACCTTC. It is translated as CASSPKGTGALNYGYTF.

A remark on this clonotype: One end of the junction does not line up with germline, which may come from a read error. This sequence joins TRBV7-2 and TRBJ1-5, with no clear D. This CDR3 region has 15 residues. Germline loops: CDR1 SGHTA, CDR2 FQGNSA. The CDR3 loop reads CASGLEGRENQPQHF. The CDR3, as DNA: TGTGCCAGCGGCTTAGAGGGCAGAGAGAATCAGCCCCAGCATTTT.

This clonotype has only a few counts. The chain links TRBV27 to TRBJ1-1, with TRBD1 as a possible D gene (6 bases). The V end was cut by 7 bases, the J end by 1 base, with 13 bases between. CDR1 and CDR2 (germline): MNHEY, SMNVEV (reference sequence). The CDR3 is 14 amino acids. The CDR3 loop reads CASNRQGPNTEAFF. The DNA of the CDR3 is TGTGCCAGCAATCGCCAGGGGCCGAACACTGAAGCTTTCTTT.